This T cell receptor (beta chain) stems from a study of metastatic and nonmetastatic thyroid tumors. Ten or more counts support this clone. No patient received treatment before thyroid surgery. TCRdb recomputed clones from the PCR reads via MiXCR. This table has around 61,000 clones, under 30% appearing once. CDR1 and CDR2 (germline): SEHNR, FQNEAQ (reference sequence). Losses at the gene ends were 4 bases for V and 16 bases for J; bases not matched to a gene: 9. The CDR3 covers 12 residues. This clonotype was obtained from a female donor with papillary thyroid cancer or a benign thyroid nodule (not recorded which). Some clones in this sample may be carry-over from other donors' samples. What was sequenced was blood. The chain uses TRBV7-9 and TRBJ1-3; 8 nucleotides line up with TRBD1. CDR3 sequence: CASSSVDREEYF. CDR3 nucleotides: TGTGCCAGCAGCTCGGTGGACAGGGAGGAGTATTTT.